This is a list of T cell receptor beta chains from one sample in a study of blood T cell repertoires in COVID-19. Only in-frame clones appear in the TCRdb table, and some are missing; sequencing was by immunoSEQ multiplex PCR. The table includes about 240,000 clones, around 86% detected once. Sequencing used peripheral blood. The receptors were sampled from a woman in her sixties or seventies with active or convalescent COVID-19. Each CDR3 is given with its conserved first and last residue. Each record gives: clone size, D gene, V gene, J gene, CDR3 DNA, CDR3 protein. D genes are given only for firm matches. Clone sizes are given selectively: once, few, many, or a class where the clone is expanded.

once	TRBD1	TRBV5-1	TRBJ2-7	TGCGCCAGCAGCTTGAGGGGACAGGGTGGCCACGAGCAGTACTTC	CASSLRGQGGHEQYF
.	.	TRBV11-2	TRBJ2-1	TGTGCCAGCAGCTTAGTGGCTTACACCACCTACAATGAGCAGTTCTTC	CASSLVAYTTYNEQFF
.	.	TRBV7-9	TRBJ1-2	TGTGCCAGCAGCCTAGGGGAGGGCGCTGGCTACACCTTC	CASSLGEGAGYTF
.	.	TRBV4-1	TRBJ1-1	TGCGCCAGCAGCCAAGAATCCGCGGGCTGGGGGGACACTGAAGCTTTCTTT	CASSQESAGWGDTEAFF
.	TRBD1	TRBV6-2/TRBV6-3	TRBJ1-2	TGTGCCAGCAGTGACCGGGACAGGGTCTACTATGGCTACACCTTC	CASSDRDRVYYGYTF
.	.	TRBV7-2	TRBJ2-3	TGTGCCAGCAGTTCGATGGGGGGATACACAGATACGCAGTATTTT	CASSSMGGYTDTQYF
.	TRBD1	TRBV25-1	TRBJ1-6	TGTGCCAGGGGAAGGACAGGGAGCTCCTATAATTCACCCCTCCACTTT	CARGRTGSSYNSPLHF
once	.	TRBV19	TRBJ2-7	TGTGCCAGTAGCCAGACAGGTGGTGGCCACGAGCAGTACTTC	CASSQTGGGHEQYF
once	.	TRBV7-2	TRBJ2-3	TGTGCCAGCAGCTTAGGGCCCCCACTGGCGGGCACAGATACGCAGTATTTT	CASSLGPPLAGTDTQYF
.	.	TRBV6-5	TRBJ2-3	TGTGCCAGCGGGGGGTCAGATACGCAGTATTTT	CASGGSDTQYF
.	TRBD1	TRBV18	TRBJ1-5	TGTGCCAGCTCAGATGACAGGGGCAATCAGCCCCAGCATTTT	CASSDDRGNQPQHF
few	TRBD1	TRBV6-1	TRBJ1-3	TGTGCCAGCAGTGAAGCAGACAGGGGTCTCCCTGGAAACACCATATATTTT	CASSEADRGLPGNTIYF
once	TRBD1	TRBV11-2	TRBJ2-3	TGTGCCAGCAGCTTGAGGGGGCAGCAAACTAGCACAGATACGCAGTATTTT	CASSLRGQQTSTDTQYF
few	TRBD1	TRBV12-5	TRBJ2-5	TGTGCTAGTGGTTTGATTTCCGGGACAGGGGGTCGGGAGACCCAGTACTTC	CASGLISGTGGRETQYF
.	.	TRBV11-2	TRBJ1-4	TGTGCCAGCAGCTTCCGCGGGTGGGGAAATGAAAAACTGTTTTTT	CASSFRGWGNEKLFF
.	.	TRBV19	TRBJ2-5	TGTGCCAGTAGAGCTACAGGACGGGAAGAGACCCAGTACTTC	CASRATGREETQYF
.	.	TRBV18	TRBJ1-5	TGTGCCAGCTCACCAGTGGGGGGGGAGGTGAGCAATCAGCCCCAGCATTTT	CASSPVGGEVSNQPQHF
.	.	TRBV4-1	TRBJ1-2	TGCGCCAGCAGCCAAGTCCCGGACAGCCTCTATGGCTACACCTTC	CASSQVPDSLYGYTF
few	.	TRBV9	TRBJ2-7	TGTGCCAGCAGCGTACGCCCCGGTGGTCCGTTCCTCTCCTACGAGCAGTACTTC	CASSVRPGGPFLSYEQYF
.	.	TRBV7-9	TRBJ2-2	TGTGCCAGCAGCTTGGAGCCTGGCGTCTACACCGGGGAGCTGTTTTTT	CASSLEPGVYTGELFF
.	TRBD1	TRBV5-8	TRBJ1-4	TGTGCCAGCAGCTTGGGACAGGGGGCAACTAATGAAAAACTGTTTTTT	CASSLGQGATNEKLFF
.	.	TRBV11-2	TRBJ1-5	TGTGCCAGCAGCTTAGATCGGAGACAGCCCCAGCATTTT	CASSLDRRQPQHF
.	.	TRBV27	TRBJ1-2	TGTGCCAGCAGTTTAGGTGCGGTGAACTATGGCTACACCTTC	CASSLGAVNYGYTF
.	.	TRBV7-9	TRBJ1-2	TGTGCCAGCAGCCTAGACATCTATGGCTACACCTTC	CASSLDIYGYTF
.	TRBD2	TRBV5-1	TRBJ2-5	TGCGCCAGCAGCTGGACTAGCGGACAAGAGACCCAGTACTTC	CASSWTSGQETQYF
.	.	TRBV5-1	TRBJ2-1	TGCGCCAGCAGCTTGGTCCCCGGGGGTGGGTACAATGAGCAGTTCTTC	CASSLVPGGGYNEQFF
.	.	TRBV11-2	TRBJ1-4	TGTGCCAGCAGCTGGAGGGGCGCGGGTGAAAAACTGTTTTTT	CASSWRGAGEKLFF
.	TRBD1	TRBV19	TRBJ2-6	TGTGCCAGTACCAAGGACAGGGCTGGGGCCAACGTCCTGACTTTC	CASTKDRAGANVLTF